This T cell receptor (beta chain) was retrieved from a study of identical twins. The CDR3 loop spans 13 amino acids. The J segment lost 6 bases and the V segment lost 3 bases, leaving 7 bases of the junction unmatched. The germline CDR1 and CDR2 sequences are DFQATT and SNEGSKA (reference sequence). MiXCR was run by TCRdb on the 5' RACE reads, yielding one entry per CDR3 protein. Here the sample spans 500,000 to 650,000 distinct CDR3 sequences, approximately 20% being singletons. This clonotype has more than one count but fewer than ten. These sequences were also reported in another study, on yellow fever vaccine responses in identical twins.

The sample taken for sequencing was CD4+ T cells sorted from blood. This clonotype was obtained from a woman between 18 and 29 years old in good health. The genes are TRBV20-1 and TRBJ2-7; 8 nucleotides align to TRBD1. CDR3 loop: CSASKDRVGEQYF. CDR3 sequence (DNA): TGCAGTGCTAGCAAGGACAGGGTTGGCGAGCAGTACTTC.